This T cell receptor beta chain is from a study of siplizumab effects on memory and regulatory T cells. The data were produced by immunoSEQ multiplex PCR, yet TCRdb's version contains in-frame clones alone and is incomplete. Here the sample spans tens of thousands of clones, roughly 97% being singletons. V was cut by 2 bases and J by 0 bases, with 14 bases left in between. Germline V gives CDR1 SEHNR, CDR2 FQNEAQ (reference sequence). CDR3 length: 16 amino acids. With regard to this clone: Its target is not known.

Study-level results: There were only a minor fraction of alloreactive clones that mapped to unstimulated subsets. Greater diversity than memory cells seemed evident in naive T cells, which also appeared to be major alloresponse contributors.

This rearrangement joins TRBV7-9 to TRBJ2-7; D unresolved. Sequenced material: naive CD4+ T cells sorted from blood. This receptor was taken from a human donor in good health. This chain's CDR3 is CASSLWVSQTSYEQYF. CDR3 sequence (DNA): TGTGCCAGCAGCTTATGGGTTAGCCAAACCTCCTACGAGCAGTACTTC.